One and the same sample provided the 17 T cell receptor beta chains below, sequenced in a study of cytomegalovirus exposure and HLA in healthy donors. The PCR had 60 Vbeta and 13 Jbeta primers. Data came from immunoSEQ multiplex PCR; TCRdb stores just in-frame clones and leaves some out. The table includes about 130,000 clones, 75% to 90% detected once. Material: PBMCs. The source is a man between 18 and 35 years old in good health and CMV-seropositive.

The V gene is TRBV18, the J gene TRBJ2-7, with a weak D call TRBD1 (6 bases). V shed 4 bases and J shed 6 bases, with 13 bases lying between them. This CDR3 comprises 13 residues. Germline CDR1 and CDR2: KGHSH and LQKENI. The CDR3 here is CASSLNDRIEQYF. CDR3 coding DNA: TGTGCCAGCTCACTAAATGACAGGATCGAGCAGTACTTC.

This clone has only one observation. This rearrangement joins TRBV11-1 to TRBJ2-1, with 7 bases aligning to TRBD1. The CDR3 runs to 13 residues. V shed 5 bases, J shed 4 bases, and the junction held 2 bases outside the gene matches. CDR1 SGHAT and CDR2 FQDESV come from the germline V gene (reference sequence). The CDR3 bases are TGTGCCAGCAGCCCGGGACAGTACAATGAGCAGTTCTTC. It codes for CASSPGQYNEQFF.

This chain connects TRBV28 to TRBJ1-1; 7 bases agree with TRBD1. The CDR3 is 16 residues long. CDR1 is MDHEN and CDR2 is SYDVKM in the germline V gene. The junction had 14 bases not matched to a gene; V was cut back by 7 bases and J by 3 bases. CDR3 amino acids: CASTSVTGMVDTEAFF. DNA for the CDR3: TGTGCCAGCACCTCTGTGACAGGGATGGTGGACACTGAAGCTTTCTTT.

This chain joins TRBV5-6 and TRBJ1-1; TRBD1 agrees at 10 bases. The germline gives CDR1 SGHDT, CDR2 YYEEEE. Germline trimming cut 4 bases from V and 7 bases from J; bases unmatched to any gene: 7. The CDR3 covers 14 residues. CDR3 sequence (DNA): TGTGCCAGCAGCATGGACAGGGGGTATATTGAAGCTTTCTTT. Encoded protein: CASSMDRGYIEAFF.

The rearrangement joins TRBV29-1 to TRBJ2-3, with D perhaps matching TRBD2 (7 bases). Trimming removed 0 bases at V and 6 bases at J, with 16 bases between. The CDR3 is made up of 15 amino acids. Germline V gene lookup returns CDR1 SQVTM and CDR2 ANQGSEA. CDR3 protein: CSVEDPGRGGDTQYF. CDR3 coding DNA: TGCAGCGTTGAAGATCCGGGCAGGGGAGGGGATACGCAGTATTTT.

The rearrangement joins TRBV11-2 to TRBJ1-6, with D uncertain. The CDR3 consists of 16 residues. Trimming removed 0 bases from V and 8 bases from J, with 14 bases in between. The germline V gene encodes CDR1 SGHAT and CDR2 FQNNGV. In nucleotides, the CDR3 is TGTGCCAGCAGCTTAGATTCTGCGGGGATCGATTCACCCCTCCACTTT. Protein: CASSLDSAGIDSPLHF. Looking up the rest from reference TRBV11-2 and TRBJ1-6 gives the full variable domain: EAGVAQSPRYKIIEKRQSVAFWCNPISGHATLYWYQQILGQGPKLLIQFQNNGVVDDSQLPKDRFSAERLKGVDSTLKIQPAKLEDSAVYLCASSLDSAGIDSPLHFGNGTRLTVT.

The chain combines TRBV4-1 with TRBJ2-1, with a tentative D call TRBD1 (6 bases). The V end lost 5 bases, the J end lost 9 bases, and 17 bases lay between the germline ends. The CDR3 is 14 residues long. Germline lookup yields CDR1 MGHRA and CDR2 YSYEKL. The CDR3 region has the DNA TGCGCCAGCAGCTTCTTTTCCGGGACAACTGAGCAGTTCTTC. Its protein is CASSFFSGTTEQFF.

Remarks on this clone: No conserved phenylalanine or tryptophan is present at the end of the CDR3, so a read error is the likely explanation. CDR3 bases: TGTGCCAGCAGCGGGACAGGGGGAGAGCAGTACCTC. As protein: CASSGTGGEQYL. The V gene is TRBV7-9, the J gene TRBJ2-7; 11 positions agree with TRBD1. This CDR3 has 12 residues. J gave up 7 bases and V 5 bases, and 1 base lay outside the gene matches. The germline gives CDR1 SEHNR, CDR2 FQNEAQ (reference sequence).

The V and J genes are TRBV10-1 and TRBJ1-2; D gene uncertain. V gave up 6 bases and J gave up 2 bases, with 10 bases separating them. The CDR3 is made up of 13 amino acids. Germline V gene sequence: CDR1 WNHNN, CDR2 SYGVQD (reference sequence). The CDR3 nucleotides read TGCGCCAGCAGCCCGACGGAGAACTATGGCTACACCTTC. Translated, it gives CASSPTENYGYTF.

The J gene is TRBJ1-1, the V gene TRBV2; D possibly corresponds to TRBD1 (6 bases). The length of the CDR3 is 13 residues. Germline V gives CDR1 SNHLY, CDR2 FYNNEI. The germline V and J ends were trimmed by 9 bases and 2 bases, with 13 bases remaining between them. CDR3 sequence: CASRTDSNTEAFF. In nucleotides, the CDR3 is TGTGCCAGTCGGACAGACTCTAACACTGAAGCTTTCTTT.

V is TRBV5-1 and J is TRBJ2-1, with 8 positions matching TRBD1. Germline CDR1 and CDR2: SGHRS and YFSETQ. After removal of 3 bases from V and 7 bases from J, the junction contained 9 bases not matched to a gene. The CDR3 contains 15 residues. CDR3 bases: TGCGCCAGCAGCTCGTCCGGACAGGGACAAAATGAGCAGTTCTTC. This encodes CASSSSGQGQNEQFF.

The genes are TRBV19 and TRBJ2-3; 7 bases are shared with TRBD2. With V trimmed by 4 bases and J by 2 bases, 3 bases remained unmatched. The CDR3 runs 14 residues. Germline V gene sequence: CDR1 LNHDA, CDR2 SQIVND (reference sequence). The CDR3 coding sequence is TGTGCCAGTAGTAGGCTAGCGGACACAGATACGCAGTATTTT. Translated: CASSRLADTDTQYF.

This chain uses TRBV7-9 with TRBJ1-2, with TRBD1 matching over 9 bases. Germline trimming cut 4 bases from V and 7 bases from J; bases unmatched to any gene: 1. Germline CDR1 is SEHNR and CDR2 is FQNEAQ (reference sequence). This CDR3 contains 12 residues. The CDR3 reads CASSSTGGGYTF. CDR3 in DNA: TGTGCCAGCAGCTCGACAGGGGGTGGCTACACCTTC.

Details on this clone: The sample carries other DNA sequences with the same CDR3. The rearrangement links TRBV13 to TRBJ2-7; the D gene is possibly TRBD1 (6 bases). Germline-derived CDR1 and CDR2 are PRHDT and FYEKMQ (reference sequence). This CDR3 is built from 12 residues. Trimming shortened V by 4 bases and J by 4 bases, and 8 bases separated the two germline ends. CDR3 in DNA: TGTGCCAGCAGCTCAGGGGCTTACGAGCAGTACTTC. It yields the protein CASSSGAYEQYF.

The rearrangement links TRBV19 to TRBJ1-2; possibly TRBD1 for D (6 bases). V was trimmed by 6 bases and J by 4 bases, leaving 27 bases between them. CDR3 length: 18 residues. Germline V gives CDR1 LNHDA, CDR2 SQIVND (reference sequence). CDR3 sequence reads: CASRKAPKTGKDSYGYTF. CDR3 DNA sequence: TGTGCCAGTAGAAAAGCCCCTAAAACAGGGAAAGATAGCTATGGCTACACCTTC.

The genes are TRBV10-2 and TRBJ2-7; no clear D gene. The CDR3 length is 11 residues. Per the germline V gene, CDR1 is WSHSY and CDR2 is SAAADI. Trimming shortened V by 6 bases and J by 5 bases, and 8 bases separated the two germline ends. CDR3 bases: TGCGCCAGCAGGGCCCCAAACGAGCAGTACTTC. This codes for CASRAPNEQYF.

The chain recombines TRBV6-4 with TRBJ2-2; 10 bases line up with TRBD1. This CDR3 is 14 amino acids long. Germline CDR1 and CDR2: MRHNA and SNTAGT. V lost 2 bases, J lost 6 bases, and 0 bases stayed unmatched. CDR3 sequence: CASSDGQGAGELFF. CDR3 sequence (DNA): TGTGCCAGCAGTGACGGACAGGGGGCCGGGGAGCTGTTTTTT.